These 31 T cell receptor beta chains were sequenced from one sample in a study of CD8+ T cells in alopecia areata. cDNA serving as the sequencing template came from extracted, reverse transcribed RNA. TCRdb keeps only in-frame clones here, not all; method: immunoSEQ multiplex PCR. The profile covers roughly 60,000 clones, with roughly 40% appearing a single time and roughly 51% taken by the ten largest. The sequencing sample was made of NKG2D-low CD8+ T cells sorted from blood. The source is a human donor with alopecia areata.

V usage is TRBV27 and J usage is TRBJ1-2; a possible D gene is TRBD1 (6 bases). The CDR3 length is 13 residues. The germline V gene has CDR1 MNHEY and CDR2 SMNVEV (reference sequence). The V and J ends lost 3 bases and 8 bases respectively, with 13 bases between them. In nucleotides, the CDR3 is TGTGCCAGCAGTTTCAGGGCAGGGGACGGCTACACCTTC. Residues: CASSFRAGDGYTF.

The chain has TRBV29-1 and TRBJ1-2; maybe TRBD1 (6 bases). CDR1 and CDR2 (germline): SQVTM, ANQGSEA. With 7 bases removed from V and 8 bases from J, the gap between germline ends came to 17 bases. This CDR3 contains 12 residues. CDR3 loop: CSARADSPGYTF. CDR3 DNA: TGCAGCGCCCGAGCGGACAGTCCGGGCTACACCTTC.

The chain uses TRBV5-1 and TRBJ2-5; D perhaps matches TRBD1 (6 bases). Looked up from germline, CDR1 is SGHRS and CDR2 is YFSETQ. This CDR3 has 14 amino acids. V dropped 0 bases and J dropped 3 bases, with 9 bases sitting between them. Here the CDR3 DNA reads TGCGCCAGCAGCTTGGGGACAGCTGAAGAGACCCAGTACTTC. Translation: CASSLGTAEETQYF.

The sample holds a few counts of this clone. The chain joins TRBV20-1 to TRBJ2-1, with unresolved D. CDR1 is DFQATT, CDR2 SNEGSKA, per germline (reference sequence). Deletions cut 3 bases from V and 7 bases from J, with 7 bases between. This CDR3 is 11 amino acids long. The CDR3 coding sequence is TGCAGTGCTAGGAATGGTAATGAGCAGTTCTTC. Its protein is CSARNGNEQFF.

The V and J genes are TRBV29-1 and TRBJ2-5; 7 nucleotides match TRBD2. V was clipped by 8 bases and J by 5 bases; unmatched bases: 8. The CDR3 is 12 residues long. Looked up from germline, CDR1 is SQVTM and CDR2 is ANQGSEA. CDR3 in amino acids: CSTGGFGETQYF. CDR3 sequence (DNA): TGCAGCACGGGGGGATTTGGCGAGACCCAGTACTTC. Combining the CDR3 with reference TRBV29-1 and TRBJ2-5 gives the whole variable domain SAVISQKPSRDICQRGTSLTIQCQVDSQVTMMFWYRQQPGQSLTLIATANQGSEATYESGFVIDKFPISRPNLTFSTLTVSNMSPEDSSIYLCSTGGFGETQYFGPGTRLLVL.

The chain recombines TRBV11-2 with TRBJ2-7; D uncertain. The CDR3 spans 12 residues. Between the trimmed V and J ends, which lost 1 base and 9 bases, there was a span of 10 bases. Germline V gene data show CDR1 as SGHAT and CDR2 as FQNNGV. The CDR3 spells CASSLGGKGQYF. The CDR3 DNA reads TGTGCCAGCAGCTTAGGCGGAAAAGGGCAGTACTTC. The whole variable domain, remainder taken from reference TRBV11-2 and TRBJ2-7, is EAGVAQSPRYKIIEKRQSVAFWCNPISGHATLYWYQQILGQGPKLLIQFQNNGVVDDSQLPKDRFSAERLKGVDSTLKIQPAKLEDSAVYLCASSLGGKGQYFGPGTRLTVT.

This chain joins TRBV6-4 and TRBJ2-1; the D is unclear. The length of the CDR3 is 14 residues. The V end lost 1 base, the J end lost 8 bases, and 12 bases lay between the germline ends. Germline loops: CDR1 MRHNA, CDR2 SNTAGT. CDR3 amino acids: CASSDWVGLDEQFF. The CDR3 bases are TGTGCCAGCAGTGACTGGGTCGGGCTCGATGAGCAGTTCTTC.

The chain uses TRBV5-1 and TRBJ1-2; 7 bases map to TRBD1. Germline CDR1 and CDR2: SGHRS and YFSETQ. This CDR3 comprises 15 residues. V dropped 4 bases and J dropped 2; count of bases not matched to a gene: 8. The CDR3 loop reads CASSTTGTDNYGYTF. DNA of the CDR3: TGCGCCAGCAGCACAACCGGGACAGACAACTATGGCTACACCTTC.

The genes are TRBV6-5 and TRBJ2-7; 9 positions agree with TRBD2. The ends lost 2 bases at V and 2 bases at J; junction bases unmatched: 4. This CDR3 spans 15 amino acids. Per the germline V gene, CDR1 is MNHEY and CDR2 is SVGAGI. The CDR3 bases are TGTGCCAGCAGTTACGGACTAGCGAGGGCCTACGAGCAGTACTTC. Its translation: CASSYGLARAYEQYF.

V is TRBV7-9 and J is TRBJ2-5; TRBD1 aligns across 12 bases. The CDR3 covers 15 residues. Germline V gene lookup returns CDR1 SEHNR and CDR2 FQNEAQ (reference sequence). Trimming removed 6 bases from V and 7 bases from J; junction bases left unmatched: 9. The CDR3 here is CASSWDRGPRGTQYF. The CDR3 bases are TGTGCCAGCAGTTGGGACAGGGGGCCTAGGGGGACCCAGTACTTC.

This chain connects TRBV27 to TRBJ2-5, with D perhaps given as TRBD1 or TRBD2 (5 bases each). The CDR3 sequence is 15 residues long. Germline-derived CDR1 and CDR2 are MNHEY and SMNVEV (reference sequence). With 2 bases removed from V and 1 base from J, the gap between germline ends came to 11 bases. The CDR3 DNA sequence: TGTGCCAGCAGTTTAATCTCAGGGAGCCAAGAGACCCAGTACTTC. Amino acid sequence: CASSLISGSQETQYF.

The rearrangement joins TRBV28 to TRBJ2-3, with TRBD1 as a possible D gene (7 bases). Germline V gives CDR1 MDHEN, CDR2 SYDVKM. The CDR3 is 16 residues long. V lost 5 bases and J lost 4, with 19 bases in between. The CDR3 spells CASSTRDSPWADTQYF. The CDR3 DNA sequence: TGTGCCAGCAGTACGCGGGACAGCCCCTGGGCAGATACGCAGTATTTT.

This clone was counted between two and nine times. The CDR3 nucleotides read TGTGCCAACGGGGTCCCCTACGAGCAGTACTTC. It yields the protein CANGVPYEQYF. This chain links TRBV30 with TRBJ2-7, with TRBD2 as a possible D gene (5 bases). V was clipped by 8 bases and J by 2 bases, with 10 bases between them. CDR1 and CDR2 (germline): GTSNPN, SVGIG (reference sequence). The CDR3 runs to 11 residues.

The chain couples TRBV27 to TRBJ2-7, with TRBD1 matching over 12 bases. The CDR3 totals 16 residues. CDR1 MNHEY and CDR2 SMNVEV come from the germline V gene (reference sequence). The V and J ends lost 7 bases and 0 bases, in that order; junction bases with no gene match: 7. The CDR3 reads CASKGTGGLSSYEQYF. In DNA form, the CDR3 reads TGTGCCAGCAAGGGGACAGGGGGCCTCAGCTCCTACGAGCAGTACTTC.

This clone has more than one count but fewer than ten. This chain links TRBV18 with TRBJ2-1; TRBD2 matches at 12 bases. Germline V gene sequence: CDR1 KGHSH, CDR2 LQKENI. The CDR3 extends over 14 amino acids. Trimming took 5 bases from V and 8 from J; bases not matched to a gene: 4. The CDR3 region is CASSETSGSHEQFF. CDR3 nucleotide sequence: TGTGCCAGCTCAGAGACTAGCGGGAGCCATGAGCAGTTCTTC.

This clone was seen a handful of times. The chain joins TRBV27 to TRBJ2-7; perhaps TRBD1 as D (5 bases). Looked up from germline, CDR1 is MNHEY and CDR2 is SMNVEV (reference sequence). This CDR3 region has 13 residues. With 4 bases removed from V and 5 bases from J, the gap between germline ends came to 12 bases. CDR3 residues: CASSSGRVNEQYF. The CDR3 nucleotides read TGTGCCAGCAGTTCCGGCAGGGTCAACGAGCAGTACTTC.

The chain employs TRBV29-1 and TRBJ2-7; perhaps D is TRBD1 or TRBD2 (5 bases each). This CDR3 is 17 amino acids long. Germline CDR1 and CDR2: SQVTM and ANQGSEA. V lost 0 bases, J lost 1 base, and 19 bases lay in between. The CDR3 protein is CSVEDWDAGRISYEQYF. The CDR3 DNA sequence: TGCAGCGTTGAAGATTGGGACGCAGGGCGGATTTCCTACGAGCAGTACTTC.

This clone has more than one count but fewer than ten. The CDR3 loop reads CASSLVFEQYF. CDR3 nucleotide sequence: TGTGCCAGCAGCTTAGTCTTCGAGCAGTACTTC. The chain employs TRBV7-9 and TRBJ2-7; no clear D. V gave up 1 base and J gave up 6 bases, with 4 bases separating them. This CDR3 has 11 residues. The germline V gene encodes CDR1 SEHNR and CDR2 FQNEAQ (reference sequence).

The rearrangement links TRBV29-1 to TRBJ2-5; no reliable D call. V lost 4 bases and J 1 base, leaving 16 bases between the germline ends. The germline V gene has CDR1 SQVTM and CDR2 ANQGSEA. This CDR3 comprises 15 residues. CDR3 nucleotide sequence: TGCAGCGTTGTACGGCGGAACTTGCCCCAAGAGACCCAGTACTTC. It specifies CSVVRRNLPQETQYF.

The chain links TRBV30 to TRBJ2-3; TRBD2 agrees at 9 bases. In germline, CDR1 is GTSNPN, CDR2 SVGIG (reference sequence). With 1 base clipped from V and 0 bases from J, the junction kept 5 bases outside the gene matches. This CDR3 contains 16 residues. The CDR3 DNA sequence: TGTGCCTGGAGTGCCGGGACTAGCTCTAGCACAGATACGCAGTATTTT. Amino acids: CAWSAGTSSSTDTQYF.

This clone has only a few counts. This chain uses TRBV5-6 with TRBJ2-5; 7 bases align to TRBD2. The V gene's germline CDR1 is SGHDT and CDR2 YYEEEE. The CDR3 sequence is 16 residues long. V shed 1 base and J 4 bases; nucleotides not matched to a gene: 10. The CDR3 DNA reads as TGTGCCAGCAGCTTGACTAGCGAGATATGGGGAGAGACCCAGTACTTC. Translated, it gives CASSLTSEIWGETQYF.

The chain couples TRBV13 to TRBJ1-1; D gene uncertain. This CDR3 is 12 amino acids long. V was clipped by 0 bases and J by 6 bases, with 5 bases between them. CDR1 and CDR2 (germline): PRHDT, FYEKMQ (reference sequence). The CDR3 region is CASSLGVSEAFF. DNA of the CDR3: TGTGCCAGCAGCTTAGGTGTATCTGAAGCTTTCTTT.

The chain couples TRBV4-3 to TRBJ2-1; D is uncertain. Trimming pared 3 bases from V and 4 bases from J, leaving 13 bases between. Germline-derived CDR1 and CDR2 are LGHNA and YSLEER. The CDR3 has 15 residues. DNA for the CDR3: TGCGCCAGCAGCCAGGAGAGACTTGGGTACAATGAGCAGTTCTTC. As protein: CASSQERLGYNEQFF.

This clone has a handful of counts. This chain connects TRBV28 to TRBJ2-2; the match to TRBD2 covers 8 bases. The CDR3 has 15 amino acids. J was trimmed by 1 base and V by 5 bases; bases with no gene match: 3. Germline-derived CDR1 and CDR2 are MDHEN and SYDVKM. In DNA, the CDR3 is TGTGCCAGCAGTATGCGGGGGGTGAACACCGGGGAGCTGTTTTTT. Translated, it gives CASSMRGVNTGELFF.

The chain uses TRBV4-3 and TRBJ2-5, with D maybe TRBD2 (6 bases). The better agreement between TRBJ2-7 and the DNA end casts doubt on the J call. From germline, CDR1 is LGHNA and CDR2 YSLEER. The CDR3 has 16 residues. Here the CDR3 DNA reads TGCGCCAGCAGCCAAGAAGGCGGGATAGGCACCTACGAGCAGTACTTC. Amino acids: CASSQEGGIGTYEQYF.

The chain has TRBV6-6 and TRBJ2-5, with 7 positions matching TRBD2. V was pared by 7 bases and J by 5 bases, with 10 bases of the junction left unmatched. This CDR3 contains 14 residues. From germline, CDR1 is MNHNY and CDR2 SVGAGI (reference sequence). Here the CDR3 reads CASTPRGGGETQYF. CDR3 coding DNA: TGTGCCAGCACCCCGCGCGGGGGAGGGGAGACCCAGTACTTC.

This sequence joins TRBV4-3 and TRBJ2-5; the D gene is possibly TRBD1 (6 bases). The length of the CDR3 is 15 residues. Trimming shortened V by 2 bases and J by 4 bases, and 14 bases separated the two germline ends. Germline assignment: CDR1 LGHNA and CDR2 YSLEER. The CDR3 sequence is CASSQSRGTGETQYF. The CDR3 DNA reads as TGCGCCAGCAGCCAAAGCAGGGGCACGGGAGAGACCCAGTACTTC.

The gene calls are TRBV5-1 and TRBJ2-7, with 11 bases matching TRBD2. Per the germline V gene, CDR1 is SGHRS and CDR2 is YFSETQ. The CDR3 runs 14 residues. V lost 2 bases, J lost 6 bases, and 4 bases stayed unmatched. The CDR3 reads CASSFSGGALEQYF. The CDR3 nucleotides are TGCGCCAGCAGCTTTAGCGGGGGGGCCCTCGAGCAGTACTTC.

The V gene is TRBV7-8, the J gene TRBJ2-7, with TRBD2 matching 8 bases. Trimming cost V 5 bases and J 4 bases; bases outside gene matches: 4. The CDR3 length is 13 residues. Germline lookup yields CDR1 SGHVS and CDR2 FQNEAQ. This chain's CDR3 is CASSPTGGYEQYF. The CDR3, as DNA: TGTGCCAGCAGCCCCACGGGAGGGTACGAGCAGTACTTC.

The chain carries TRBV19 and TRBJ2-3; no definite D call. Trimming pared 3 bases from V and 1 base from J, leaving 5 bases between. This CDR3 region has 13 residues. Germline lookup yields CDR1 LNHDA and CDR2 SQIVND (reference sequence). This CDR3 reads CASSISRTDTQYF. The CDR3 nucleotides are TGTGCCAGTAGTATTTCTCGCACAGATACGCAGTATTTT.

This clone turned up a few times. This chain uses TRBV7-9 with TRBJ2-7; D not resolved. Deletions cut 5 bases from V and 3 bases from J, with 17 bases between. The CDR3 runs to 15 residues. Germline V lookup: CDR1 SEHNR, CDR2 FQNEAQ (reference sequence). CDR3 sequence reads: CASSQILGPGYEQYF. The CDR3 nucleotides read TGTGCCAGCAGCCAAATCCTAGGACCGGGCTACGAGCAGTACTTC.